The 10 T cell receptor beta chains presented below share a single source sample, sequenced in a study of T cells after yellow fever vaccination. A single record per CDR3 protein comes from TCRdb applying MiXCR to the 5' RACE reads. The sample has about 96,000 distinct CDR3 sequences; roughly 10% are singletons. The sequencing here drew on CD8+ T cells not binding an NS4B(214-222) dextramer, sorted from PBMCs, taken around 15 days after the first yellow fever vaccination. These receptors were taken from a man aged 18-30 years who received the YFV17D yellow fever vaccine.

This chain uses TRBV12-3 or TRBV12-4 with TRBJ2-1; maybe TRBD2 (5 bases). V was shortened by 5 bases and J by 8 bases, with 13 bases between the two germline ends. This CDR3 contains 13 residues. CDR3 bases: TGTGCCAGCAGTCGAGTGGGGAGCGATGAGCAGTTCTTC. It specifies CASSRVGSDEQFF.

This chain uses TRBV11-2 with TRBJ2-1; 9 bases are a match to TRBD1. The CDR3 totals 14 residues. J lost 7 bases, V lost 5 bases, and 6 bases had no gene match. Germline V lookup: CDR1 SGHAT, CDR2 FQNNGV. DNA for the CDR3: TGTGCCAGCAGCCCCGGGACAGGGCCAAATGAGCAGTTCTTC. It specifies CASSPGTGPNEQFF.

The genes are TRBV4-2 and TRBJ1-2; D is undetermined. CDR3 length equals 15 residues. The V end lost 0 bases, the J end lost 6 bases, and 14 bases lay between the germline ends. The germline V gene encodes CDR1 LGHNA and CDR2 YNFKEQ. CDR3 amino acids: CASSQENPGFNGYTF. The CDR3 DNA reads as TGTGCCAGCAGCCAAGAAAATCCGGGGTTTAATGGCTACACCTTC.

This clonotype has more than one count but fewer than ten. The V and J genes are TRBV27 and TRBJ1-5; TRBD1 agrees at 7 bases. Trimming at V came to 3 bases and at J to 7 bases, leaving 6 bases not matched to a gene. Looked up from germline, CDR1 is MNHEY and CDR2 is SMNVEV (reference sequence). The CDR3 loop spans 14 amino acids. CDR3 nucleotides: TGTGCCAGCAGTTTGGCAGGGGGTCGGCAGCCCCAGCATTTT. Translating it yields CASSLAGGRQPQHF.

The chain is built from TRBV11-2 and TRBJ2-1; tentatively, D is TRBD2 (7 bases). Germline CDR1 and CDR2: SGHAT and FQNNGV. The CDR3 totals 18 residues. Trimming stripped 1 base from V and 6 bases from J, with 22 bases between. CDR3 DNA: TGTGCCAGCAGCTTAGTGTCCCCTAGGGGGGGGGCCATCAATGAGCAGTTCTTC. Translation: CASSLVSPRGGAINEQFF.

This clonotype has more than one count but fewer than ten. This chain connects TRBV7-2 to TRBJ2-1, with D possibly matching TRBD2 (6 bases). The CDR3 has 15 residues. V gave up 5 bases and J gave up 5 bases, with 16 bases separating them. Looked up from germline, CDR1 is SGHTA and CDR2 is FQGNSA. CDR3 nucleotides: TGTGCCAGCAGCCAAGAGTGGGGGGTCCACAATGAGCAGTTCTTC. Translated, it gives CASSQEWGVHNEQFF.

The rearrangement links TRBV6-5 to TRBJ2-5, with TRBD2 matching 14 bases. The CDR3 is made up of 18 amino acids. The V and J ends lost 0 bases and 4 bases, in that order; junction bases with no gene match: 7. CDR1 is MNHEY and CDR2 is SVGAGI in the germline V gene. CDR3 residues: CASSYSGTSGGLGETQYF. CDR3 DNA: TGTGCCAGCAGTTACTCCGGGACTAGCGGGGGTCTGGGAGAGACCCAGTACTTC.

This clonotype has only a few counts. The CDR3 DNA is TGTGCCAGCAGCTTCCCCCCAGGTTCGGAGTTCTATGGCTACACCTTC. Translated: CASSFPPGSEFYGYTF. The chain links TRBV7-2 to TRBJ1-2, with D unclear. This CDR3 comprises 16 residues. V gave up 3 bases and J gave up 4 bases, with 18 bases separating them. In germline, CDR1 is SGHTA, CDR2 FQGNSA.

This rearrangement joins TRBV15 to TRBJ1-6, with no clear D. V shed 0 bases and J shed 7 bases, with 10 bases lying between them. The germline V gene encodes CDR1 LNHNV and CDR2 YYDKDF (reference sequence). This CDR3 comprises 15 residues. CDR3 amino acids: CATSRESTENSPLHF. In nucleotides, the CDR3 is TGTGCCACCAGCAGAGAATCGACGGAAAATTCACCCCTCCACTTT.

This clonotype was recorded a few times. The V and J genes are TRBV4-3 and TRBJ1-6; tentative D call: TRBD1 (6 bases). Germline V CDR1 and CDR2: LGHNA, YSLEER. Trimming took 0 bases from V and 5 from J, leaving 14 bases between them. There are 17 residues in the CDR3. The CDR3 sequence: CASSQDLQPGDNSPLHF. The CDR3 DNA is TGCGCCAGCAGCCAAGATTTACAGCCAGGGGATAATTCACCCCTCCACTTT.